This record concerns one TCR beta chain sequence. The data belong to a study of control samples from healthy donors and cancer patients. The protocol was immunoSEQ multiplex PCR, while the TCRdb copy is restricted to in-frame clones and leaves out a portion. The data contain around 49,000 clones, around nine tenths of them seen just once; the ten biggest clones take up approximately 1.4%. V dropped 6 bases and J dropped 2; count of bases not matched to a gene: 4. Germline V gene sequence: CDR1 MDHEN, CDR2 SYDVKM. CDR3 length: 15 amino acids. J is TRBJ2-7 and V is TRBV28; 13 bases align to TRBD2. The receptor's source is a man aged 40-49 years with colorectal cancer. The sequencing sample was made of PBMCs. CDR3 loop: CASSPGLAGAYEQYF. CDR3 DNA: TGTGCCAGCAGCCCTGGACTAGCGGGAGCCTACGAGCAGTACTTC.